These 22 T cell receptor beta chains came from one sample sequenced in a study of CD8 T cells in ankylosing spondylitis. TCRdb analysed the 5' RACE reads with MiXCR anew, one entry per CDR3 protein. The profile shows 300,000 to 400,000 distinct CDR3 sequences, about 9.9% of them singletons. Sequencing input: blood, either unsorted or a sorted T cell fraction (not recorded which). The source of these receptors is a female donor with ankylosing spondylitis or in good health (not recorded which).

This clonotype was found many times. The J gene is TRBJ2-1, the V gene TRBV5-1; tentative D call: TRBD2 (5 bases). This CDR3 spans 13 amino acids. Trimming removed 5 bases at V and 5 bases at J, with 11 bases between. Germline V lookup: CDR1 SGHRS, CDR2 YFSETQ. The CDR3 sequence: CASREEADNEQFF. CDR3 DNA sequence: TGCGCCAGCAGGGAAGAAGCGGACAATGAGCAGTTCTTC.

The sample holds a few counts of this clonotype. The chain uses TRBV4-1 and TRBJ2-7; no clear D gene. V was trimmed by 5 bases and J by 5 bases, leaving 7 bases between them. CDR1 and CDR2 from the germline V gene are MGHRA and YSYEKL. There are 11 residues in the CDR3. Here the CDR3 reads CASSGPDEQYF. The CDR3 region has the DNA TGCGCCAGCAGCGGACCCGACGAGCAGTACTTC.

This clonotype was observed many times. The chain carries TRBV5-1 and TRBJ2-7; D unclear. The CDR3 totals 12 residues. Trimming took 5 bases from V and 5 from J, leaving 11 bases between them. Germline-derived CDR1 and CDR2 are SGHRS and YFSETQ. For the CDR3, the DNA is TGCGCCAGCAGAGAGTTTGGAAACGAGCAGTACTTC. This encodes CASREFGNEQYF. Combining the CDR3 with reference TRBV5-1 and TRBJ2-7 gives the whole variable domain KAGVTQTPRYLIKTRGQQVTLSCSPISGHRSVSWYQQTPGQGLQFLFEYFSETQRNKGNFPGRFSGRQFSNSRSEMNVSTLELGDSALYLCASREFGNEQYFGPGTRLTVT.

This clonotype appeared many times. The V gene is TRBV12-3 or TRBV12-4, the J gene TRBJ2-7; 9 bases are a match to TRBD1. The J segment lost 7 bases and the V segment lost 6 bases, leaving 7 bases of the junction unmatched. This CDR3 region has 13 residues. The CDR3 protein is CASRRTGAGEQYF. DNA for the CDR3: TGTGCCAGCAGAAGGACAGGGGCTGGGGAGCAGTACTTC.

The chain uses TRBV5-5 and TRBJ2-7, with TRBD1 matching 7 bases. CDR1 is SGHKS, CDR2 YYEKEE, per germline (reference sequence). Trimming cost V 5 bases and J 3 bases; bases outside gene matches: 14. The CDR3 length is 16 residues. CDR3 protein: CASSHNLDRVIYEQYF. DNA of the CDR3: TGTGCCAGCAGTCACAACCTAGACAGGGTGATCTACGAGCAGTACTTC.

This clonotype appeared many times. The gene calls are TRBV6-5 and TRBJ1-5; D is perhaps TRBD1 (5 bases). V was clipped by 2 bases and J by 4 bases, with 6 bases between them. The CDR3 sequence is 13 residues long. Germline loops: CDR1 MNHEY, CDR2 SVGAGI. The DNA of the CDR3 is TGTGCCAGCAGTTACCGACAGAATCAGCCCCAGCATTTT. Translating gives CASSYRQNQPQHF.

This clonotype was seen at least ten times. The chain links TRBV18 to TRBJ1-2, with D uncertain. V lost 2 bases and J 2 bases, leaving 6 bases between the germline ends. CDR3 size: 13 residues. Germline assignment: CDR1 KGHSH and CDR2 LQKENI. CDR3 region: CASSPGGNYGYTF. In DNA, the CDR3 is TGTGCCAGCTCACCAGGAGGGAACTATGGCTACACCTTC.

This clonotype was detected many times. The rearrangement uses TRBV7-9 and TRBJ2-3; D is unclear. V lost 6 bases to trimming and J lost 0 bases, with 13 bases between them. This CDR3 has 15 residues. Germline V gene data show CDR1 as SEHNR and CDR2 as FQNEAQ (reference sequence). Here the CDR3 DNA reads TGTGCCAGCAGGCCTAAGTGGTCTAGCACAGATACGCAGTATTTT. It encodes CASRPKWSSTDTQYF.

The rearrangement joins TRBV5-1 to TRBJ1-3; a possible D gene is TRBD1 (6 bases). CDR1 SGHRS and CDR2 YFSETQ come from the germline V gene. Trimming pared 4 bases from V and 5 bases from J, leaving 19 bases between. The CDR3 spans 16 residues. CDR3 region: CASSLESGAMRNTIYF. Written as DNA, the CDR3 is TGCGCCAGCAGCCTGGAGTCAGGGGCCATGAGAAACACCATATATTTT.

About this clonotype: A single base separates this from a much larger clone, so it may be a read error. V gene TRBV5-1 combines with J gene TRBJ1-2; maybe TRBD1 (5 bases). This CDR3 has 15 amino acids. Germline-derived CDR1 and CDR2 are SGHRS and YFSETQ. The chain's CDR3 is CASSLAAGENYGDTF. The CDR3 DNA sequence: TGCGCCAGCAGCTTGGCCGCGGGGGAGAACTATGGCGACACCTTC.

This clonotype has ten or more counts. V gene TRBV5-5 combines with J gene TRBJ1-1; D not resolved. This CDR3 has 13 residues. V lost 4 bases and J 6 bases, leaving 13 bases between the germline ends. Germline V gives CDR1 SGHKS, CDR2 YYEKEE (reference sequence). The CDR3 loop is CASSLGGYPEAFF. Here the CDR3 DNA reads TGTGCCAGCAGCCTCGGAGGATACCCTGAAGCTTTCTTT.

This clonotype has a handful of counts. The chain is built from TRBV20-1 and TRBJ2-4; D not resolved. Per the germline V gene, CDR1 is DFQATT and CDR2 is SNEGSKA (reference sequence). Trimming removed 1 base from V and 1 base from J, with 23 bases in between. CDR3 length: 19 amino acids. CDR3 protein: CSARGRLWDSALAKNIQYF. DNA for the CDR3: TGCAGTGCTAGAGGTCGCCTTTGGGATTCGGCGCTCGCCAAAAACATTCAGTACTTC.

Ten or more counts support this clonotype. The chain carries TRBV29-1 and TRBJ2-1; possible D gene TRBD2, 6 bases. Between the trimmed V and J ends, which lost 2 bases and 9 bases, there was a span of 14 bases. Per the germline V gene, CDR1 is SQVTM and CDR2 is ANQGSEA. The CDR3 is 13 residues long. The CDR3 DNA reads TGCAGCGTTGAAACCGGGACTGGGGGTGAGCAGTTCTTC. This translates into CSVETGTGGEQFF.

V is TRBV18 and J is TRBJ1-3, with D possibly TRBD1 on 5 matching bases. The CDR3 spans 16 residues. CDR1 and CDR2 (germline): KGHSH, LQKENI. V shed 3 bases and J shed 4 bases, with 16 bases lying between them. CDR3 amino acids: CASSPPGLPVGNTIYF. The DNA for the CDR3 is TGTGCCAGCTCACCCCCGGGACTGCCAGTCGGAAACACCATATATTTT.

The CDR3 bases are TGTGCCAGCAGAGGGCCAGCCGGGGAGCTGTTTTTT. Its translation: CASRGPAGELFF. The chain is built from TRBV12-3 or TRBV12-4 and TRBJ2-2; D remains ambiguous. The ends were cut back, 6 bases at V and 6 bases at J, with 8 bases in the middle. The CDR3 loop spans 12 amino acids.

This clonotype was counted at least ten times. CDR3 amino acids: CASCRGELGTEAFF. The CDR3 DNA is TGCGCCAGCTGCCGCGGGGAATTAGGCACTGAAGCTTTCTTT. V and J are TRBV5-1 and TRBJ1-1; D ambiguous. The CDR3 covers 14 residues. Germline V gene sequence: CDR1 SGHRS, CDR2 YFSETQ. Trimming stripped 7 bases from V and 4 bases from J, with 17 bases between.

This CDR3 reads CASSPLPQETQYF. As DNA, the CDR3 is TGTGCCAGCAGCCCTCTCCCACAAGAGACCCAGTACTTC. The chain employs TRBV5-4 and TRBJ2-5; unclear D gene. Germline CDR1 is SGHNT and CDR2 is YYREEE (reference sequence). The CDR3 has 13 residues. V lost 4 bases and J lost 2, with 9 bases in between.

This clonotype was seen many times. The chain joins TRBV5-1 to TRBJ2-2; 7 bases are a match to TRBD1. This CDR3 region has 18 residues. Trimming took 4 bases from V and 5 from J; bases not matched to a gene: 17. Looked up from germline, CDR1 is SGHRS and CDR2 is YFSETQ. CDR3 coding DNA: TGCGCCAGCAGCCTTTTTCCTAGACAGGGCGGTGCGACCGGGGAGCTGTTTTTT. Translated: CASSLFPRQGGATGELFF. Filled out from reference TRBV5-1 and TRBJ2-2, the complete variable domain reads KAGVTQTPRYLIKTRGQQVTLSCSPISGHRSVSWYQQTPGQGLQFLFEYFSETQRNKGNFPGRFSGRQFSNSRSEMNVSTLELGDSALYLCASSLFPRQGGATGELFFGEGSRLTVL.

This clonotype has a handful of counts. The genes are TRBV7-9 and TRBJ2-2; no clear D. Germline lookup yields CDR1 SEHNR and CDR2 FQNEAQ (reference sequence). The CDR3 loop spans 13 amino acids. The V end was cut by 5 bases, the J end by 6 bases, with 10 bases between. CDR3 bases: TGTGCCAGCAGCGACGGGCCGTCCGGGGAGCTGTTTTTT. Protein product: CASSDGPSGELFF.

V is TRBV3-1 and J is TRBJ1-3; D is uncertain. The CDR3 spans 15 residues. V lost 4 bases to trimming and J lost 2 bases, with 12 bases between them. Germline assignment: CDR1 LGHDT and CDR2 YNNKEL (reference sequence). CDR3 in amino acids: CASSPAAGTGNTIYF. The CDR3 DNA reads TGTGCCAGCAGCCCGGCAGCGGGGACTGGAAACACCATATATTTT.

The chain recombines TRBV20-1 with TRBJ2-4; D is possibly TRBD2 (5 bases). The germline V gene encodes CDR1 DFQATT and CDR2 SNEGSKA (reference sequence). V was shortened by 1 base and J by 0 bases, with 22 bases between the two germline ends. The CDR3 consists of 19 residues. The CDR3 is CSARASPIRTGIAKNIQYF. CDR3 DNA sequence: TGCAGTGCTAGAGCTTCCCCGATCAGGACGGGAATAGCCAAAAACATTCAGTACTTC.

This clonotype appeared many times. The V call is TRBV12-3 or TRBV12-4, the J call TRBJ2-4; D may be TRBD1 (6 bases). CDR3 length: 12 residues. The germline V and J ends were trimmed by 2 bases and 12 bases, with 11 bases remaining between them. The CDR3 bases are TGTGCCAGCAGTTTATCAGGGGTCAATCAGTACTTC. Protein: CASSLSGVNQYF.